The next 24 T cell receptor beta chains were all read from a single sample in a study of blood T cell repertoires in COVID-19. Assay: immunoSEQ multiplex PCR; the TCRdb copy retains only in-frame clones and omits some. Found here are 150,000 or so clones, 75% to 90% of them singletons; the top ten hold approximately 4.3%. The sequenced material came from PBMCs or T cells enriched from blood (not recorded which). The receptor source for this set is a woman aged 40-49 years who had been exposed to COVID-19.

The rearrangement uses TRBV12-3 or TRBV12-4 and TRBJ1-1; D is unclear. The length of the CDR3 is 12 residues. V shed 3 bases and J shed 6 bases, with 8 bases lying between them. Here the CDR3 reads CASSFRGSEAFF. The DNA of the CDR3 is TGTGCCAGCAGTTTTCGGGGATCTGAAGCTTTCTTT.

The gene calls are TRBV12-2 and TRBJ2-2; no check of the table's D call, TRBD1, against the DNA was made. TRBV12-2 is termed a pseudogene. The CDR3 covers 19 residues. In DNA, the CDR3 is TGTGCAAGTCGCCCCCAGTGTCCCACAGGGGGCGCAGGGTCCGGGGAGCTGTTTTTT. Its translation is CASRPQCPTGGAGSGELFF.

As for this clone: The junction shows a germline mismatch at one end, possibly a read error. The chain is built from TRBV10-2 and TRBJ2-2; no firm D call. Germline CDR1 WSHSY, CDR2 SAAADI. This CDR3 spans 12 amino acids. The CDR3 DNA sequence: TGCGCCAGCAGGGAGTCCTCCGGGGAGCTGTTTTTT. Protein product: CASRESSGELFF.

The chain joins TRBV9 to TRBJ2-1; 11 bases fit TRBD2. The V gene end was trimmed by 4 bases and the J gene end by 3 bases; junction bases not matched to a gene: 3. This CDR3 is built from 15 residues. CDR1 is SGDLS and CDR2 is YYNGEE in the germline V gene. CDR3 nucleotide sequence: TGTGCCAGCAGCATAGCGGGAGGGATCTACAATGAGCAGTTCTTC. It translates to CASSIAGGIYNEQFF.

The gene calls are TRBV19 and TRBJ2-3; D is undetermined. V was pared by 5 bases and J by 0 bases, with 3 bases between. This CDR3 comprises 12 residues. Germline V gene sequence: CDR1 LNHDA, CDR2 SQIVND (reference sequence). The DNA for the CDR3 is TGTGCCAGTAGTTATAGCACAGATACGCAGTATTTT. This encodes CASSYSTDTQYF.

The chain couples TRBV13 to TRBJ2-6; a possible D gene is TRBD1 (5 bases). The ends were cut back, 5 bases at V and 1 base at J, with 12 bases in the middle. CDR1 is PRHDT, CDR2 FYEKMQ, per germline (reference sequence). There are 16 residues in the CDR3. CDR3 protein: CASSDPSGSGANVLTF. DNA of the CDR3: TGTGCCAGCAGCGACCCCTCAGGGTCTGGGGCCAACGTCCTGACTTTC.

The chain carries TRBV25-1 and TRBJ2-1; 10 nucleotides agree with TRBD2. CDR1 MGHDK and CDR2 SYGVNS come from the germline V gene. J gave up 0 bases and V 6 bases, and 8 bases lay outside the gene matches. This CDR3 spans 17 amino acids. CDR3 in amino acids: CASSPPSGGVSYNEQFF. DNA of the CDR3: TGTGCCAGCAGCCCCCCTAGCGGGGGTGTCTCCTACAATGAGCAGTTCTTC.

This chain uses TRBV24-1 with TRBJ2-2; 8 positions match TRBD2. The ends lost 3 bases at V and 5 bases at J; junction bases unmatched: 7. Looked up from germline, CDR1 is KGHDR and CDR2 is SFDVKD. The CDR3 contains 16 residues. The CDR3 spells CATSDGHGRGTGELFF. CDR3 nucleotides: TGTGCCACCAGTGATGGACACGGGAGGGGTACCGGGGAGCTGTTTTTT.

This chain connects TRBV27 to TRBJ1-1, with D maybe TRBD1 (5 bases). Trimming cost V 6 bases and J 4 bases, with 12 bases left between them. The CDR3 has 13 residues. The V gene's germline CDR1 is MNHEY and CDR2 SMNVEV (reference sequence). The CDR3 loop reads CASRPGLLTEAFF. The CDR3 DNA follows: TGTGCCAGCAGGCCAGGGTTGCTCACTGAAGCTTTCTTT.

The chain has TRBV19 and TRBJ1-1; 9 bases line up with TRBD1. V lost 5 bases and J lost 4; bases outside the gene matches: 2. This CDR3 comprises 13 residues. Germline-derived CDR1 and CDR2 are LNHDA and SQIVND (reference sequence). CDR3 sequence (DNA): TGTGCCAGTAGTGACAGGGGGGGCACTGAAGCTTTCTTT. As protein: CASSDRGGTEAFF.

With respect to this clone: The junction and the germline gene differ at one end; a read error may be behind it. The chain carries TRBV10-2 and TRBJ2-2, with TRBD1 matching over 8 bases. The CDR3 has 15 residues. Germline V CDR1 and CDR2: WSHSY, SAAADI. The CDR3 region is CASRARTGNIGELFF. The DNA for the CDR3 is TGCGCCAGCAGGGCACGGACAGGGAACATCGGGGAGCTGTTTTTT.

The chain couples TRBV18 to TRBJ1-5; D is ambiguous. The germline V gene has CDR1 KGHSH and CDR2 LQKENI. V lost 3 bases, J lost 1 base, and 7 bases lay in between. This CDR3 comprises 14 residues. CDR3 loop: CASSPDWSNQPQHF. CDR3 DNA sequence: TGTGCCAGCTCACCTGACTGGAGCAATCAGCCCCAGCATTTT.

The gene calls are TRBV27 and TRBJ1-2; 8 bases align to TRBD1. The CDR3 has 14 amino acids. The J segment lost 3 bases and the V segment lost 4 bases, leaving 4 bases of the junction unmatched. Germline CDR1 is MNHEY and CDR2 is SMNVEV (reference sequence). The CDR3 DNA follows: TGTGCCAGCAGTTCAAAGACAGGGGACTATGGCTACACCTTC. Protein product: CASSSKTGDYGYTF.

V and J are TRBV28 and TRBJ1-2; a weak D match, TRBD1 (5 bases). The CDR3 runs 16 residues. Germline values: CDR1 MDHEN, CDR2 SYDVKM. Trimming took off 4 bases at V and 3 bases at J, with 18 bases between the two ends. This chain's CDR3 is CASSSSRGEKDYGYTF. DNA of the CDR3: TGTGCCAGCAGTTCATCTCGGGGGGAGAAGGACTATGGCTACACCTTC.

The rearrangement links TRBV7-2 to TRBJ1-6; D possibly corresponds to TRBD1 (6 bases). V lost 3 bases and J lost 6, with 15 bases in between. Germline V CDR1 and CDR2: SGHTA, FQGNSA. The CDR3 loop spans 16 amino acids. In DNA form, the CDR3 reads TGTGCCAGCAGCTTTTCCGGGACATCGACTAATTCACCCCTCCACTTT. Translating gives CASSFSGTSTNSPLHF.

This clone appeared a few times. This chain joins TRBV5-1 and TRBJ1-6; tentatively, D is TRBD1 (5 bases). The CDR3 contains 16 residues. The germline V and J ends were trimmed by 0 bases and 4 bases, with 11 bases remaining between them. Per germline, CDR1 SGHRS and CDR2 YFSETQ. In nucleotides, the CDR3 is TGCGCCAGCAGCTTGGAGATGAGACAGTATAATTCACCCCTCCACTTT. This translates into CASSLEMRQYNSPLHF.

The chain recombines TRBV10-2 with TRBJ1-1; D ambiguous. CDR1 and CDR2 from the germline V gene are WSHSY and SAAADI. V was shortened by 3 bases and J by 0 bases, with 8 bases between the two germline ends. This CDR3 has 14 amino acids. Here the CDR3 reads CASSDRRMNTEAFF. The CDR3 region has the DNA TGCGCCAGCAGTGACCGGAGGATGAACACTGAAGCTTTCTTT.

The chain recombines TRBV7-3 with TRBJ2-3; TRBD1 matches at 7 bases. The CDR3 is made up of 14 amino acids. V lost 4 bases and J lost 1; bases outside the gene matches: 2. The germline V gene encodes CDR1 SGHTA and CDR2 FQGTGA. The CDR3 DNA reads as TGTGCCAGCAGCTCAGGGGGACGCACAGATACGCAGTATTTT. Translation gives CASSSGGRTDTQYF. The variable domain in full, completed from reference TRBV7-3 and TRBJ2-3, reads GAGVSQTPSNKVTEKGKYVELRCDPISGHTALYWYRQSLGQGPEFLIYFQGTGAADDSGLPNDRFFAVRPEGSVSTLKIQRTERGDSAVYLCASSSGGRTDTQYFGPGTRLTVL.

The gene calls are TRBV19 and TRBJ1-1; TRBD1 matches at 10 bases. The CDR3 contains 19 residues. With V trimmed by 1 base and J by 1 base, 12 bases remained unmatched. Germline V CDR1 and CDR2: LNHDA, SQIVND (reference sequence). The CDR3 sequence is CASSIAGQGRGSRNTEAFF. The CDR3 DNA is TGTGCCAGTAGTATAGCGGGACAGGGGCGGGGAAGCCGGAACACTGAAGCTTTCTTT.

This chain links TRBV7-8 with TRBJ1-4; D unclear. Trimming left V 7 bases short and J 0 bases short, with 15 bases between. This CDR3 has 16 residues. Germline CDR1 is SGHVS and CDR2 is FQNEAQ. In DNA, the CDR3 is TGTGCCAGCACCCAGACACACCTTTCAACTAATGAAAAACTGTTTTTT. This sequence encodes CASTQTHLSTNEKLFF. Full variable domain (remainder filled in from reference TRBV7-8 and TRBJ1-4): GAGVSQSPRYKVAKRGQDVALRCDPISGHVSLFWYQQALGQGPEFLTYFQNEAQLDKSGLPSDRFFAERPEGSVSTLKIQRTQQEDSAVYLCASTQTHLSTNEKLFFGSGTQLSVL.

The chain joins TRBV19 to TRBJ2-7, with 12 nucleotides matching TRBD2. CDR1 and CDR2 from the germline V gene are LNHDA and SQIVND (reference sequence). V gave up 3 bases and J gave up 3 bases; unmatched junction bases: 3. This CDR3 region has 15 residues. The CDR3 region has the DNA TGTGCCAGTAGTATCCTGGGACTAGCGGGCTACGAGCAGTACTTC. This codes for CASSILGLAGYEQYF.

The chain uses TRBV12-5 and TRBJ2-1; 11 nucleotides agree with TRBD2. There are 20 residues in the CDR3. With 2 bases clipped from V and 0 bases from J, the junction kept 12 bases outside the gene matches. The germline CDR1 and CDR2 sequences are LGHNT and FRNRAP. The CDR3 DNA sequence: TGTGCTAGTGGTTTGAGGGGGACTAGCGGAGACTGGAGCTCCTACAATGAGCAGTTCTTC. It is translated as CASGLRGTSGDWSSYNEQFF.

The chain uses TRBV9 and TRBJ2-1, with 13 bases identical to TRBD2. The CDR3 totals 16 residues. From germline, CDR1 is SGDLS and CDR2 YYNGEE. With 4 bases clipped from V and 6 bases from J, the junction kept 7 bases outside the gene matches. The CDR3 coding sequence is TGTGCCAGCAGCACAAGGACTAGCGGGAGTGGCAATGAGCAGTTCTTC. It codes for CASSTRTSGSGNEQFF.

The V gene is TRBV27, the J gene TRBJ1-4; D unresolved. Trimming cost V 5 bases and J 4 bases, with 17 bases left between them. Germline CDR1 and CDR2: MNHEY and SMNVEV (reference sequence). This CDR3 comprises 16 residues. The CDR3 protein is CASSPLDHRLNEKLFF. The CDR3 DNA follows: TGTGCCAGCAGTCCCCTTGACCACCGACTTAATGAAAAACTGTTTTTT.